This TCR beta chain stems from a study of T cell repertoires in cytomegalovirus infection. Whole-study context: Public TCR beta signatures indicated both CMV infection and matching HLA type.

The CDR3 has 16 amino acids. J gave up 2 bases and V 7 bases, and 10 bases lay outside the gene matches. Germline CDR1 MGHRA, CDR2 YSYEKL. General study points: Carriers of CMV and the relevant HLA type were discriminated by public TCR beta frequency.

This clonotype showed up many times. Antigen unknown. TCRdb reprocessed the reads via MiXCR and lists one record per CDR3 protein. The sample contains more than 55,000 distinct CDR3 sequences, 20% to 25% of which appear only once. The receptor comes from a human donor in good health (CMV status not recorded). Some clones in this sample may be carry-over from other donors' samples. The V and J genes are TRBV4-1 and TRBJ2-5; 10 nucleotides line up with TRBD2. The sample was CD8+ T cells from cultured PBMCs, taken from culture after CMV antigen stimulation. The CDR3 loop is CASTSNLAGEQETQYF. The CDR3 bases are TGCGCCAGCACCTCGAATCTAGCGGGGGAACAAGAGACCCAGTACTTC.